This is a list of T cell receptor beta chains from one sample in a study of prognosis after radiotherapy for stage I lung cancer. TCRdb reprocessed the multiplex PCR reads via MiXCR and lists one record per CDR3 protein. The sample lists just over 30,000 distinct CDR3 sequences, 25% to 40% occurring once. The specimen was PBMCs, collected before or after stereotactic body radiation therapy (not recorded which). The receptors originated from a donor aged 50 or older with non-small cell lung cancer. CDR3s include the opening cysteine and the closing phenylalanine or tryptophan. A D gene is named only where the DNA matches it firmly. Size tells how often a clone was seen (once, few, many) or the class of an expanded clone, and some rows leave it out.

>many|TRBJ1-2|.|TRBV5-1
TGCGCCAGCAAACGGGACACGAACTATGGCTACACCTTC
CASKRDTNYGYTF
>.|TRBJ1-1|.|TRBV20-1
TGCAGTGCTAGAGTGGAGGGGGGGTACACTGAAGCTTTCTTT
CSARVEGGYTEAFF
>.|TRBJ2-7|TRBD2|TRBV20-1
TGCAGTGGGAATTCGGGACTAGCGGTAGCGTGGGAGCAGTACTTC
CSGNSGLAVAWEQYF
>many|TRBJ2-7|.|TRBV5-4
TGTGCCAGCAGCTTGGACAGTCCGGGGGAGCAGTACTTC
CASSLDSPGEQYF
>many|TRBJ2-7|TRBD2|TRBV7-6
TGTGCCAGCAGCTTAGGGGTTGGCGGTGCGGGAGTAACCTACGAGCAGTACTTC
CASSLGVGGAGVTYEQYF
>.|TRBJ1-1|.|TRBV2
TGCGCCAGCAGTGAAGAAAGGGGACTGGCTGTAGCTTTCTTT
CASSEERGLAVAFF
>.|TRBJ2-7|TRBD2|TRBV2
TGTGCCAGTAGGGCGGGACTAGCGGTATCCGAGCAGTACTTC
CASRAGLAVSEQYF
>many|TRBJ2-7|.|TRBV20-1
TGCAGTGCAGCGACAGGCCGTTCACAGTACTTC
CSAATGRSQYF
>.|TRBJ1-2|TRBD1|TRBV7-9
TGTGCCAGCAGCTCAGGGGTCTGGACAGGGGGGAAGAATTGCTACACCTTC
CASSSGVWTGGKNCYTF
>many|TRBJ1-2|.|TRBV11-2
TGTGCCAGCAGCTCCTTGGACAGAAATCATGGCTACACCTTC
CASSSLDRNHGYTF
>many|TRBJ1-2|.|TRBV15
TGTGCCACCACCCCGTTTGTGATCGACTATGGCTACACCTTC
CATTPFVIDYGYTF
>.|TRBJ2-1|.|TRBV27
TGTGCCAGCAGTTTAGGGGTGGTCTACAATGAGCAGTTCTTC
CASSLGVVYNEQFF
>many|TRBJ2-3|TRBD2|TRBV12-3/TRBV12-4
TGTGCCAGCAGGCTACGGACTAGCGGGAGAGCAGATACGCAGTATTTT
CASRLRTSGRADTQYF
>many|TRBJ1-4|.|TRBV5-1
TGCGCCAGCAGCTTGGGAGGCAGGGGTGGTGAAAAACTGTTTTTT
CASSLGGRGGEKLFF
>many|TRBJ1-1|.|TRBV28
TGTGCCAGCAGTTTTCTTTGGCAACAGGCCACTGAAGCTTTCTTT
CASSFLWQQATEAFF
>many|TRBJ2-7|TRBD1|TRBV4-2
TGTGCCAGCAGCCCCTCAGGGGGGACAGGGGGCGACGAGCAGTACTTC
CASSPSGGTGGDEQYF
>.|TRBJ1-6|TRBD1|TRBV6-5
TGTGCCAGCAGTCACTGGACAGGGGGGAATAATTCAACCCTGCACTTT
CASSHWTGGNNSTLHF
>many|TRBJ1-5|.|TRBV7-2
TGTGCCAGCAGCCCGCGGGGAAATCAGCCCCAGCATTTT
CASSPRGNQPQHF